This entry features one T cell receptor beta chain sequence. This clonotype has just a few counts. It lacks a known antigen. It has no much larger one-base neighbor in the sample; base qualities were not kept. The TCR beta CDR3 regions were amplified from the RNA transcripts. For the first round of RT-PCR on the TCR CDR3, the HTBI primer set was used together with the Qiagen OneStep RT-PCR kit. Libraries were constructed in a second round of multiplex PCR, after which size selection and purification were carried out. Libraries were sequenced paired-end with 100 bp reads on an Illumina HiSeq2000. As for the original processing: SOAPnuke was used to process the raw data, with reads discarded if the reads contained adapters or uncalled bases, had a mean Phred below 15, or lacked an exact constant-primer or identifier match. COPE v1.2.5 was used to merge the high-quality paired reads, and each unique nucleotide sequence was defined as a clonotype. MiTCR v1.1 was used to align clonotypes to the IMGT TRBV, TRBD and TRBJ reference segments. Analysis was restricted to V-J combinations with a frequency above 0.0001, which covered roughly 99% of repertoires. A TCS score was defined as the ratio between F50 (clonal expansion) and ExV (chaos), using BLOSUM62-based TCRdist between CDR3 peptides within each V-J. Welch's t-statistics and random forest reduced roughly 530 V-J features to around 14, which were used in a naive Bayes classifier (R e1071). TCRdb applied fastp at Q25 and MiXCR to the public reads, then kept only in-frame beta chains. Rows with a matching CDR3 protein are joined into one entry that keeps the most common DNA and genes. TCRdb's processing, not the authors' own work, is the source of the V and J calls. The table for this sample lists hundreds of thousands of distinct CDR3 sequences; 15% to 19% of them were counted only once. Approximately 7.5% of the sample is taken by the ten largest.

The data were obtained in a study of T cells in Graves' hyperthyroidism and ophthalmopathy (dated by TCRdb to between 2018 and 2021). Describing the broader study: Peripheral blood was collected at initial diagnosis, before any treatment. To identify distinguishing TCR V-J signatures, a discovery cohort of around 100 patients was used, comprising fewer than 45 with Graves' ophthalmopathy and around 60 with stable Graves' hyperthyroidism. Prospective prediction of ophthalmopathy was tested in an independent validation cohort of fewer than 20 hyperthyroidism patients and 17 patients who later progressed to ophthalmopathy. The 90 to 100 discovery patients were randomly split 7:3 into training and test sets. In addition, the study compared T-cell repertoires in thyroid tissue and in blood from five or six Graves' hyperthyroidism patients. Following sampling, methimazole starting at 30 mg daily was given to hyperthyroidism patients, and high-dose intravenous methylprednisolone was given to ophthalmopathy patients. TCR Vbeta CDR3 sequencing of 120 to 150 peripheral blood samples (43 ophthalmopathy, 70 to 85 hyperthyroidism and some 17 progressor patients) is reported in the paper.

The CDR3 numbers 11 residues from cysteine through phenylalanine. Only the CDR3 portion is preserved as DNA: 33 bases, with reading frame beginning at the first base. V is clipped by 11 bases and J by 3 bases, and the sequence between their germline boundaries is 9 bases long. General study outcomes and caveats: In validation, the model predicted progression to ophthalmopathy with approximately 71% sensitivity and roughly 75% specificity, a median of 6.5 months before onset. Most expanded thyroid clonotypes (frequency above 0.001) were also detected in blood, a finding suggesting that blood repertoires may reflect thyroid immune responses. A 13 V-J signature model separated ophthalmopathy from stable hyperthyroidism, with approximately 87% sensitivity and roughly 81% specificity in cross-validation and 80%/75% in testing. Sample size was not statistically predetermined, and blinding of investigators to group allocation was not performed.

Stable Graves' hyperthyroidism was defined as the absence of progression to ophthalmopathy over 18 months of follow-up. Hyperthyroidism patients were newly diagnosed, had a disease duration of under 2 months, and were aged 18 to 65 years. Any patient with an uncontrolled infection, another autoimmune disease, pregnancy or lactation was excluded. Diagnoses relied on clinical symptoms, serum thyroxine and TRAb, thyroid ultrasound and orbital computed tomography. PBMCs were isolated from 7.5 to 10 ml of fresh peripheral blood by Ficoll-Paque density gradient centrifugation. Trizol reagent was used to extract total RNA, and RNA quality was then checked on an Agilent 2100 Bioanalyzer.

The chain uses TRBV12-3 or TRBV12-4 and TRBJ2-3; the D gene is unclear. The TCR sequence derives from a woman aged 18-29 years with Graves' hyperthyroidism. The sequenced material came from blood. DNA sequence: TGTGCCGCTGGGGAAACAGATACGCAGTATTTT. The encoded protein is CAAGETDTQYF.